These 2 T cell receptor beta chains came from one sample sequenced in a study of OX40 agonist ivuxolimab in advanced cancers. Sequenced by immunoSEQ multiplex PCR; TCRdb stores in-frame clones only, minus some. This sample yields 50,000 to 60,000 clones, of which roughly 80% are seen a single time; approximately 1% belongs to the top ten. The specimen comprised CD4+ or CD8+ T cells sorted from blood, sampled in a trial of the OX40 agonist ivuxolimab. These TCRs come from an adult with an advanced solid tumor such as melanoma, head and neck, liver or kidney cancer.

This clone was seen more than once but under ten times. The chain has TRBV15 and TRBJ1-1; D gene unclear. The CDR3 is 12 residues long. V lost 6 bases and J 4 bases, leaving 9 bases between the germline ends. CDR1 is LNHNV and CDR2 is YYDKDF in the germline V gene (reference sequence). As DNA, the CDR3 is TGTGCCACCAGGAAAAAGGGCACTGAAGCTTTCTTT. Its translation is CATRKKGTEAFF.

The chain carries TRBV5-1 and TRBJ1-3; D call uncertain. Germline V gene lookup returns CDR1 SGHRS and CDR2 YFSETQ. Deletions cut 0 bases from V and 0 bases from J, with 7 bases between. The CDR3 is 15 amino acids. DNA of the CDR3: TGCGCCAGCAGCTTGGATGAGTACTCTGGAAACACCATATATTTT. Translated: CASSLDEYSGNTIYF.